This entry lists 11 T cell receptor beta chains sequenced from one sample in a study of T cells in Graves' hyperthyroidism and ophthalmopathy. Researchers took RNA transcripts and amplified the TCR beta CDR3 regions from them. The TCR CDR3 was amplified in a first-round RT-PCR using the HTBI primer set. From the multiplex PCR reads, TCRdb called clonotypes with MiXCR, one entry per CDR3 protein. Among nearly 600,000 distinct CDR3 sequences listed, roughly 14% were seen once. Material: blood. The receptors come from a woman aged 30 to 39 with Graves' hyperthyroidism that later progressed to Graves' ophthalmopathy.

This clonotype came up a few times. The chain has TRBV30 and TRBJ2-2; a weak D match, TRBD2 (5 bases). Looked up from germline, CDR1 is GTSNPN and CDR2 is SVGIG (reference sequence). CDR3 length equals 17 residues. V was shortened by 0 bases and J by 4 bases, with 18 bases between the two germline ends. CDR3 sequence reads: CAWSVLRTARGTGELFF. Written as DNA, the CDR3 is TGTGCCTGGAGTGTACTCCGGACGGCTCGGGGCACCGGGGAGCTGTTTTTT. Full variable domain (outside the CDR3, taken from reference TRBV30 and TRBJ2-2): SQTIHQWPATLVQPVGSPLSLECTVEGTSNPNLYWYRQAAGRGLQLLFYSVGIGQISSEVPQNLSASRPQDRQFILSSKKLLLSDSGFYLCAWSVLRTARGTGELFFGEGSRLTVL.

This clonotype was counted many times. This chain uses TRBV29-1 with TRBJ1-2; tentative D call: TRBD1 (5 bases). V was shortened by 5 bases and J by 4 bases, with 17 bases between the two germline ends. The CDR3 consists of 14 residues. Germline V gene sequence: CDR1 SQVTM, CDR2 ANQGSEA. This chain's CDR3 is CSVWTIGAGYGYTF. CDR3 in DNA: TGCAGCGTTTGGACAATAGGGGCTGGCTATGGCTACACCTTC.

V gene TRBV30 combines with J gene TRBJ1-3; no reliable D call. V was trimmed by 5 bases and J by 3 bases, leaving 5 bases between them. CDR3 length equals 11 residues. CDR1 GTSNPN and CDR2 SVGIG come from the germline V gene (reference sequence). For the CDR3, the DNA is TGTGCCTGGGAGGGTGGAAACACCATATATTTT. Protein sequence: CAWEGGNTIYF.

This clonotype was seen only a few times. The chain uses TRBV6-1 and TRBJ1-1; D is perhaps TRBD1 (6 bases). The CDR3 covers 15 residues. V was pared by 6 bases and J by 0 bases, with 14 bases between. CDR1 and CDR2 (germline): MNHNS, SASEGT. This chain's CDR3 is CASSPSGGMNTEAFF. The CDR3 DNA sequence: TGTGCCAGCAGCCCATCCGGGGGCATGAACACTGAAGCTTTCTTT.

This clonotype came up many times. CDR3 amino acids: CASSDTGGELVYSPLHF. CDR3 nucleotides: TGTGCCAGCAGTGATACAGGGGGAGAGTTGGTTTATTCACCCCTCCACTTT. V and J are TRBV6-1 and TRBJ1-6; 8 bases are shared with TRBD1. With 3 bases clipped from V and 8 bases from J, the junction kept 12 bases outside the gene matches. The CDR3 consists of 17 residues. Germline CDR1 reads MNHNS; CDR2 reads SASEGT.

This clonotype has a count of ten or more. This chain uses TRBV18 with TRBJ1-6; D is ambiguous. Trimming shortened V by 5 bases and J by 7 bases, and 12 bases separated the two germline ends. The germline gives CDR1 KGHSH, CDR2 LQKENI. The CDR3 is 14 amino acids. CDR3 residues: CASSERTPNSPLHF. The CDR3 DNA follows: TGTGCCAGCTCAGAGCGGACCCCCAATTCACCCCTCCACTTT. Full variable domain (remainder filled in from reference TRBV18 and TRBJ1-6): NAGVMQNPRHLVRRRGQEARLRCSPMKGHSHVYWYRQLPEEGLKFMVYLQKENIIDESGMPKERFSAEFPKEGPSILRIQQVVRGDSAAYFCASSERTPNSPLHFGNGTRLTVT.

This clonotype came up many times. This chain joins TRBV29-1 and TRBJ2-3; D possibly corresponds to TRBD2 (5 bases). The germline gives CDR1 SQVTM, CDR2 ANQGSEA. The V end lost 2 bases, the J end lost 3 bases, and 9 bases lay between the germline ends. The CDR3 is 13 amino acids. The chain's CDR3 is CSVESLATDTQYF. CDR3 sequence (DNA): TGCAGCGTTGAAAGTCTAGCAACAGATACGCAGTATTTT.

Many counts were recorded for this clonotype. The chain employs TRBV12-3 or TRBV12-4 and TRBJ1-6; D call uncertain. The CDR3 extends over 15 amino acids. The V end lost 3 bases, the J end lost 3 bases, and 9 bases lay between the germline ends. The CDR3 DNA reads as TGTGCCAGCAGTTTCCAGGATCTCTATAATTCACCCCTCCACTTT. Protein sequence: CASSFQDLYNSPLHF.

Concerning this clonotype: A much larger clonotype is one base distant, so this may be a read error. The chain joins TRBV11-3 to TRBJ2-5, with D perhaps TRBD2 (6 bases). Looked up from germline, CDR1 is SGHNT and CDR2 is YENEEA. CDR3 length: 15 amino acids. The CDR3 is CASSLAGGLGETRYF. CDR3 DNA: TGTGCCAGCAGCTTAGCAGGAGGGTTAGGGGAGACCCGGTACTTC.

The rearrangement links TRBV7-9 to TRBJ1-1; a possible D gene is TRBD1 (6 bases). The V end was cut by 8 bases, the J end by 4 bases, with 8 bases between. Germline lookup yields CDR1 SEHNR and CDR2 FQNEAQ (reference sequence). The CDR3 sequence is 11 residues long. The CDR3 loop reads CASEGVTEAFF. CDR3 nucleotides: TGTGCCAGCGAGGGGGTCACTGAAGCTTTCTTT.

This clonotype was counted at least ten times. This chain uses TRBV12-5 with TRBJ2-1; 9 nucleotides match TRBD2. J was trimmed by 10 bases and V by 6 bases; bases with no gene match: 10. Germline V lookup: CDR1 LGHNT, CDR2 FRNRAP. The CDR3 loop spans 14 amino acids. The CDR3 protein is CASGFPGLAGEQFF. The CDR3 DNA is TGTGCTAGTGGGTTCCCGGGACTAGCAGGGGAGCAGTTCTTC.